Listed here is a single TCR beta chain. Its antigen is not identified. CDR1 is WNHNN and CDR2 is SYGVQD in the germline V gene (reference sequence). The CDR3 runs to 14 residues. V lost 2 bases and J lost 1, with 7 bases in between. Use of 60 Vbeta and 13 Jbeta primers characterized the PCR. Assay: immunoSEQ multiplex PCR; the TCRdb copy retains only in-frame clones and omits some. The sample carries some 150,000 clones, 82% recorded once. This record belongs to a study of cytomegalovirus exposure and HLA in healthy donors. All the people who gave samples were healthy bone marrow donors. Broader study findings: TRBV6-2, TRBV6-3 and other indistinguishable V segments were excluded. Later analysis demonstrated an association between a missense DCLRE1C variant and TCR beta V- and J-gene trimming. CMV serostatus alone was available as immune exposure information.

Sequencing was carried out using PBMCs. J is TRBJ2-3 and V is TRBV10-1; weak D call: TRBD2 (5 bases). The clonotype was recovered from a male donor in good health and CMV-seronegative. CDR3 DNA sequence: TGCGCCAGCAGTGAGGGACTGGGCACAGATACGCAGTATTTT. Its protein product is CASSEGLGTDTQYF.